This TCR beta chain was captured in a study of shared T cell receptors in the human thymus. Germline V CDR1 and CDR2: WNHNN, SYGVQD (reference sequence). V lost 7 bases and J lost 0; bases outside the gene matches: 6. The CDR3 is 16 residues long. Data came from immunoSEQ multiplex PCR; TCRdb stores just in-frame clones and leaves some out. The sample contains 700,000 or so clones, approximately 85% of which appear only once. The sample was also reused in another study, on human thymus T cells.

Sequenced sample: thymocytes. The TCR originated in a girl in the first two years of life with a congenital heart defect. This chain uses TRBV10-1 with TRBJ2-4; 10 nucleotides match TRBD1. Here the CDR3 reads CASIGQGEEAKNIQYF. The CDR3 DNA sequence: TGCGCCAGCATTGGACAGGGGGAGGAAGCCAAAAACATTCAGTACTTC.